The present TCR beta chain was sequenced within a study of tumor-infiltrating lymphocytes in primary liver carcinoma. Priming with a constant-region primer yielded TCR beta cDNA from 400 to 550 ng total RNA. A slightly modified ARM-PCR protocol with three nested multiplex PCR rounds produced these TCR beta libraries. MiXCR was run by TCRdb on the multiplex PCR reads, yielding one entry per CDR3 protein. The repertoire consists of 300,000 to 350,000 distinct CDR3 sequences, with about 61% occurring once and the leading ten covering 5.5% to 8%. This clonotype was counted at least ten times. Researchers drew blood RNA from unsorted whole blood and extracted germline DNA as well. The sequenced sample consisted of peripheral blood. This TCR derives from a man in his forties or fifties with primary liver carcinoma and hepatitis B virus infection.

Here the CDR3 reads CASSTDRGKQFF. The CDR3 nucleotides read TGTGCCAGCAGTACAGACCGGGGGAAGCAGTTCTTC. This sequence joins TRBV12-3 or TRBV12-4 and TRBJ2-1; a possible D gene is TRBD2 (6 bases). V was trimmed by 5 bases and J by 11 bases, leaving 13 bases between them. This CDR3 is built from 12 residues.